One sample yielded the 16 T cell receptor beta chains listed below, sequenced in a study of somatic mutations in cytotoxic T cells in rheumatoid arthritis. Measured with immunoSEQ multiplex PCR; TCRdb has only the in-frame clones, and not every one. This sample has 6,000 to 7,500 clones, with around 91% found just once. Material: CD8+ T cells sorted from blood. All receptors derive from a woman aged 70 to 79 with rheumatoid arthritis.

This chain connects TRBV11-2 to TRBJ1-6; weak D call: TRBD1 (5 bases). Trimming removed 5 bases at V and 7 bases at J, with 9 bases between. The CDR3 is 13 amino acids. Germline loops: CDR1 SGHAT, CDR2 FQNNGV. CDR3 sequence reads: CASSLGGNSPLHF. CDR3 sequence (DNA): TGTGCCAGCAGCCTGGGGGGGAATTCACCCCTCCACTTT.

The CDR3 protein is CASSGPGTGVPGELFF. CDR3 coding DNA: TGTGCCAGCAGCGGCCCCGGGACAGGGGTCCCCGGGGAGCTGTTTTTT. This chain links TRBV9 with TRBJ2-2; TRBD1 matches 10 bases. The CDR3 loop spans 16 amino acids. Trimming took 3 bases from V and 6 from J; bases not matched to a gene: 8. Germline CDR1 and CDR2: SGDLS and YYNGEE.

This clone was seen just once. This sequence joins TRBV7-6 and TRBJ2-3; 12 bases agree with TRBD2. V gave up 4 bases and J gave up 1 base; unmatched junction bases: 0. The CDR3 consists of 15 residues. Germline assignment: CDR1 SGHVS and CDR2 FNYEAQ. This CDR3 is CASSWTSGGTDTQYF. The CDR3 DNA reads TGTGCCAGCAGCTGGACTAGCGGGGGCACAGATACGCAGTATTTT.

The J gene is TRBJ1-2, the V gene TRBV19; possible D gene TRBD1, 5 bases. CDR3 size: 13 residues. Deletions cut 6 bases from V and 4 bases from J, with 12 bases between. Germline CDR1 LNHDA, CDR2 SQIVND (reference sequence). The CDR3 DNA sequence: TGTGCCAGTAGCCTCGACAGCGTCTATGGCTACACCTTC. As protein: CASSLDSVYGYTF.

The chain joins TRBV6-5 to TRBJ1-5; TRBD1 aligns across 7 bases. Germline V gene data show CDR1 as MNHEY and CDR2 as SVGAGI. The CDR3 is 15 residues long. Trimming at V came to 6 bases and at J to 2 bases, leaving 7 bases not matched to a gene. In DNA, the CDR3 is TGTGCCAGCAGCCCTGATACAGGGGGCAATCAGCCCCAGCATTTT. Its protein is CASSPDTGGNQPQHF.

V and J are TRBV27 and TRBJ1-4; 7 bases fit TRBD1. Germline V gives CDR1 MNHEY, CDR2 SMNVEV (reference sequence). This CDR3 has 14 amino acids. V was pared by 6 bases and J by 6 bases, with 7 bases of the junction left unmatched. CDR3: CASSRTGVYEKLFF. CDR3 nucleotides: TGTGCCAGCAGCCGAACAGGGGTTTATGAAAAACTGTTTTTT. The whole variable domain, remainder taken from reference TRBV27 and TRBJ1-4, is EAQVTQNPRYLITVTGKKLTVTCSQNMNHEYMSWYRQDPGLGLRQIYYSMNVEVTDKGDVPEGYKVSRKEKRNFPLILESPSPNQTSLYFCASSRTGVYEKLFFGSGTQLSVL.

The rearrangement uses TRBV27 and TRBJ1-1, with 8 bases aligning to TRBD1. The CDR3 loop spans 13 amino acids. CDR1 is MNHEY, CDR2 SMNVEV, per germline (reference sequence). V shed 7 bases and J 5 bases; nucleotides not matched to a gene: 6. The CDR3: CASKDRARTEAFF. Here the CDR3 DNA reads TGTGCCAGCAAGGACAGGGCAAGGACTGAAGCTTTCTTT.

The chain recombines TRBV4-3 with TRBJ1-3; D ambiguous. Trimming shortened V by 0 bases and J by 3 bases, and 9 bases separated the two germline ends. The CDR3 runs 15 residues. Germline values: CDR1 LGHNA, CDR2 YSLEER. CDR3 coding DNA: TGCGCCAGCAGCCAAGAAAGAGGGTATGGAAACACCATATATTTT. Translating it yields CASSQERGYGNTIYF.

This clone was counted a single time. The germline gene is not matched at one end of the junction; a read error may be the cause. The CDR3 spells CASSVETGANTEAFF. Here the CDR3 DNA reads TGTGCCAGCAGCGTAGAGACAGGGGCTAACACTGAAGCTTTCTTT. V gene TRBV11-2 combines with J gene TRBJ1-1; 8 bases match TRBD1. The CDR3 extends over 15 amino acids. Germline-derived CDR1 and CDR2 are SGHAT and FQNNGV.

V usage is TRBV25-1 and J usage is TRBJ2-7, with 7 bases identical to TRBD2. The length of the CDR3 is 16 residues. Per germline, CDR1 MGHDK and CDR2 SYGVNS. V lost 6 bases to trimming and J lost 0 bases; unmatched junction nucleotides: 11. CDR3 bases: TGTGCCAGCAGCTCCCCCCCCGGGGGGAGCTCCTACGAGCAGTACTTC. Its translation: CASSSPPGGSSYEQYF.

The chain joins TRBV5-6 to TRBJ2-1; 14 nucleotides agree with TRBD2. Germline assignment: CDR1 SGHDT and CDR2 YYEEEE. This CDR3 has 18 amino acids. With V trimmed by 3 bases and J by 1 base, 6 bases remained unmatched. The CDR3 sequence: CASSSLTSGGGSYNEQFF. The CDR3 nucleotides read TGTGCCAGCAGCTCCCTGACTAGCGGGGGGGGATCCTACAATGAGCAGTTCTTC.

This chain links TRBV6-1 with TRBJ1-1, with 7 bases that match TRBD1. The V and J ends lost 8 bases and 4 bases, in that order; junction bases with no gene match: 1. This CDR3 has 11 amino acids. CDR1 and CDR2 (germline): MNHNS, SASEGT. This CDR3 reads CASPGGTEAFF. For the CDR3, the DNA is TGTGCCAGCCCAGGGGGCACTGAAGCTTTCTTT.

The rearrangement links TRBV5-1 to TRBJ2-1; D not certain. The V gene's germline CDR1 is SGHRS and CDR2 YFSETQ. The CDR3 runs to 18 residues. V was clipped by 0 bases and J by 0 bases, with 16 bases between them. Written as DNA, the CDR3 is TGCGCCAGCAGCTTGGCCCCACTTCCCCCCTCCTCCTACAATGAGCAGTTCTTC. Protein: CASSLAPLPPSSYNEQFF. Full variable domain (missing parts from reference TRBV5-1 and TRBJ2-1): KAGVTQTPRYLIKTRGQQVTLSCSPISGHRSVSWYQQTPGQGLQFLFEYFSETQRNKGNFPGRFSGRQFSNSRSEMNVSTLELGDSALYLCASSLAPLPPSSYNEQFFGPGTRLTVL.

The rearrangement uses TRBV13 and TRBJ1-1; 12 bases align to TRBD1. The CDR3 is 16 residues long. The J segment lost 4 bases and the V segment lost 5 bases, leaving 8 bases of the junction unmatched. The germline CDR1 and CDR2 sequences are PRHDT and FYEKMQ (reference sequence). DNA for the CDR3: TGTGCCAGCAGCCTCGGGACAGGGGGCTGGAGCACTGAAGCTTTCTTT. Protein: CASSLGTGGWSTEAFF.

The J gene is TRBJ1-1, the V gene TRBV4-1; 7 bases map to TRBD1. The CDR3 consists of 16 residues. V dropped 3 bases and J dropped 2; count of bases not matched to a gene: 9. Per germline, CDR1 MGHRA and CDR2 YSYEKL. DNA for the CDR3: TGCGCCAGCAGCCACTTATCGACAGGGATAAACACTGAAGCTTTCTTT. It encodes CASSHLSTGINTEAFF.

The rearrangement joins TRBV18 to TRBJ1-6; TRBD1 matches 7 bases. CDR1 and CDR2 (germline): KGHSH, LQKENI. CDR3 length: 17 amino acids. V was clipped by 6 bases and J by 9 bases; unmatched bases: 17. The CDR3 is CASSSNGATGLGSPLHF. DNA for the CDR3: TGTGCCAGCTCCTCAAACGGGGCGACAGGGCTCGGTTCACCCCTCCACTTT. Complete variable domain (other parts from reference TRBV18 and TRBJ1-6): NAGVMQNPRHLVRRRGQEARLRCSPMKGHSHVYWYRQLPEEGLKFMVYLQKENIIDESGMPKERFSAEFPKEGPSILRIQQVVRGDSAAYFCASSSNGATGLGSPLHFGNGTRLTVT.